Each of the 26 T cell receptor beta chains below was sequenced from the same sample in a study of cytomegalovirus exposure and HLA in healthy donors. Researchers ran the PCR with 60 Vbeta and 13 Jbeta primers. The protocol was immunoSEQ multiplex PCR, while the TCRdb copy is restricted to in-frame clones and leaves out a portion. Found here are 30,000 to 40,000 clones, 60% to 70% of them singletons; the top ten hold roughly 3.7%. The material sequenced was PBMCs. The receptors stem from a middle-aged man in good health and CMV-seronegative.

The V and J genes are TRBV6-1 and TRBJ1-5; no clear D gene. Looked up from germline, CDR1 is MNHNS and CDR2 is SASEGT. Deletions cut 2 bases from V and 5 bases from J, with 13 bases between. The CDR3 loop spans 15 amino acids. The CDR3 reads CASSEFRGSHQPQHF. CDR3 coding DNA: TGTGCCAGCAGTGAATTCCGCGGGTCCCATCAGCCCCAGCATTTT.

This clone was detected only a few times. One end of the junction fails to match germline, which may point to a read error. This chain connects TRBV7-7 to TRBJ2-7, with 16 nucleotides matching TRBD2. This CDR3 comprises 18 residues. Germline V gene sequence: CDR1 SSHAT, CDR2 FNYEAQ (reference sequence). CDR3 coding DNA: TGTGCTAGCAGCTTAGAGGGACTAGCGGGGGGGTACTCCTACGAGCAGTACTTC. Its translation is CASSLEGLAGGYSYEQYF.

The chain joins TRBV13 to TRBJ2-3; 7 bases agree with TRBD2. The CDR3 sequence is 15 residues long. V lost 3 bases to trimming and J lost 2 bases; unmatched junction nucleotides: 5. Germline CDR1 reads PRHDT; CDR2 reads FYEKMQ (reference sequence). The CDR3 sequence is CASSFGGSFTDTQYF. The CDR3 nucleotides read TGTGCCAGCAGCTTCGGGGGGAGTTTCACAGATACGCAGTATTTT.

The J gene is TRBJ2-3, the V gene TRBV11-1; tentatively, D is TRBD2 (6 bases). CDR1 is SGHAT and CDR2 is FQDESV in the germline V gene (reference sequence). CDR3 length: 17 residues. The V end lost 2 bases, the J end lost 0 bases, and 15 bases lay between the germline ends. The CDR3 coding sequence is TGTGCCAGCAGCTTACAGTATCCTAGCGTTAGCACAGATACGCAGTATTTT. Protein: CASSLQYPSVSTDTQYF. The full variable domain, in which reference TRBV11-1 and TRBJ2-3 provide the parts outside the CDR3, is EAEVAQSPRYKITEKSQAVAFWCDPISGHATLYWYRQILGQGPELLVQFQDESVVDDSQLPKDRFSAERLKGVDSTLKIQPAELGDSAMYLCASSLQYPSVSTDTQYFGPGTRLTVL.

The rearrangement joins TRBV6-5 to TRBJ2-7; D gene ambiguous. Trimming stripped 2 bases from V and 5 bases from J, with 13 bases between. The CDR3 totals 14 residues. Germline V lookup: CDR1 MNHEY, CDR2 SVGAGI. As DNA, the CDR3 is TGTGCCAGCAGTTACCGTGGTAGCACCCACGAGCAGTACTTC. This gives the protein CASSYRGSTHEQYF.

The chain employs TRBV27 and TRBJ2-1, with D maybe TRBD1 (5 bases). The CDR3 runs to 14 residues. Germline CDR1 MNHEY, CDR2 SMNVEV (reference sequence). Trimming stripped 5 bases from V and 8 bases from J, with 16 bases between. The CDR3 reads CASSPQTAIDEQFF. DNA for the CDR3: TGTGCCAGCAGTCCCCAGACAGCTATCGATGAGCAGTTCTTC.

This rearrangement joins TRBV4-2 to TRBJ2-7; TRBD2 aligns across 8 bases. The J segment lost 7 bases and the V segment lost 1 base, leaving 3 bases of the junction unmatched. Germline CDR1 is LGHNA and CDR2 is YNFKEQ. There are 13 residues in the CDR3. In DNA, the CDR3 is TGTGCCAGCAGCCAAGTCGGGGGGGGAGAGCAGTACTTC. This sequence encodes CASSQVGGGEQYF.

The chain joins TRBV7-9 to TRBJ2-5; 7 bases align to TRBD1. TRBJ2-7 matches the DNA end more closely, so the J call is doubtful. Germline assignment: CDR1 SEHNR and CDR2 FQNEAQ (reference sequence). The CDR3 contains 14 residues. The CDR3 sequence is CASSSDRNSYEQYF. CDR3 DNA sequence: TGTGCCAGCAGCTCGGACAGGAACTCCTACGAGCAGTACTTC.

J is TRBJ2-3 and V is TRBV2, with D maybe TRBD2 (6 bases). The V gene lost 3 bases and the J gene lost 1 base, with 8 bases spanning the gap. Looked up from germline, CDR1 is SNHLY and CDR2 is FYNNEI. The CDR3 contains 14 residues. The chain's CDR3 is CASSDGGGTDTQYF. CDR3 in DNA: TGTGCCAGCAGTGACGGCGGGGGCACAGATACGCAGTATTTT.

J is TRBJ2-7 and V is TRBV7-2; 10 bases match TRBD2. The germline V gene has CDR1 SGHTA and CDR2 FQGNSA. Trimming at V came to 3 bases and at J to 3 bases, leaving 2 bases not matched to a gene. The CDR3 loop spans 14 amino acids. The CDR3 nucleotides are TGTGCCAGCAGCTTCCAGCGGGGGGGCTACGAGCAGTACTTC. Its translation is CASSFQRGGYEQYF.

The rearrangement joins TRBV18 to TRBJ2-3, with 7 bases that match TRBD1. CDR1 KGHSH and CDR2 LQKENI come from the germline V gene. Trimming at V came to 3 bases and at J to 1 base, leaving 4 bases not matched to a gene. This CDR3 region has 15 residues. CDR3 sequence (DNA): TGTGCCAGCTCACCCGGGACAGATGGCACAGATACGCAGTATTTT. This gives the protein CASSPGTDGTDTQYF.

The V gene is TRBV7-9, the J gene TRBJ1-5; 7 positions match TRBD1. The V segment lost 1 base and the J segment 7 bases; nucleotides outside the gene matches: 4. The CDR3 is 14 amino acids. The germline gives CDR1 SEHNR, CDR2 FQNEAQ (reference sequence). CDR3 amino acids: CASSLGQGSQPQHF. The CDR3 DNA is TGTGCCAGCAGCTTAGGACAGGGAAGCCAGCCCCAGCATTTT.

The rearrangement joins TRBV30 to TRBJ2-3; the D is unclear. This CDR3 contains 12 residues. The V end was cut by 2 bases, the J end by 4 bases, with 7 bases between. The germline V gene has CDR1 GTSNPN and CDR2 SVGIG (reference sequence). This CDR3 is CAWSTGSDTQYF. Here the CDR3 DNA reads TGTGCCTGGAGTACGGGTTCAGATACGCAGTATTTT.

This clone was recorded a few times. V and J are TRBV4-3 and TRBJ1-6, with 9 bases fitting TRBD1. After removal of 0 bases from V and 9 bases from J, the junction contained 3 bases not matched to a gene. Germline V gene sequence: CDR1 LGHNA, CDR2 YSLEER. This CDR3 contains 15 residues. Here the CDR3 reads CASSQEGDRVSPLHF. The CDR3 DNA is TGCGCCAGCAGCCAAGAAGGGGACAGGGTTTCACCCCTCCACTTT.

This clone was seen more than once but under ten times. The V call is TRBV25-1, the J call TRBJ2-7; D is uncertain. With 5 bases removed from V and 2 bases from J, the gap between germline ends came to 4 bases. Germline lookup yields CDR1 MGHDK and CDR2 SYGVNS. This CDR3 is 11 amino acids long. CDR3 loop: CASSTAYEQYF. CDR3 coding DNA: TGTGCCAGCAGTACGGCCTACGAGCAGTACTTC.

This clone has just a few counts. The CDR3 DNA sequence: TGTGCCAGCAGCTTGTGGACGGGGAATGAGCAGTTCTTC. The encoded protein is CASSLWTGNEQFF. This chain uses TRBV5-6 with TRBJ2-1; D perhaps matches TRBD2 (5 bases). V was shortened by 1 base and J by 7 bases, with 9 bases between the two germline ends. Germline lookup yields CDR1 SGHDT and CDR2 YYEEEE. This CDR3 has 13 residues.

This chain uses TRBV6-4 with TRBJ2-5; 11 bases fit TRBD2. CDR1 is MRHNA, CDR2 SNTAGT, per germline. The CDR3 sequence is 15 residues long. The V gene end was trimmed by 6 bases and the J gene end by 5 bases; junction bases not matched to a gene: 8. The CDR3 DNA follows: TGTGCCAGCAGCCCTCTAGCGGGGGGTATCGAGACCCAGTACTTC. Translating gives CASSPLAGGIETQYF.

This clone was counted a single time. The V call is TRBV6-1, the J call TRBJ1-1, with D tentatively TRBD1 (5 bases). The CDR3 runs 15 residues. Germline CDR1 is MNHNS and CDR2 is SASEGT. Trimming removed 0 bases at V and 2 bases at J, with 10 bases between. The CDR3 nucleotides are TGTGCCAGCAGTGAAGCTGAGGGACTCAACACTGAAGCTTTCTTT. It specifies CASSEAEGLNTEAFF.

J is TRBJ1-1 and V is TRBV6-5; 7 bases are shared with TRBD1. The CDR3 totals 13 residues. CDR1 and CDR2 (germline): MNHEY, SVGAGI. V was clipped by 2 bases and J by 5 bases; unmatched bases: 2. This chain's CDR3 is CASSYVQGTEAFF. The CDR3 bases are TGTGCCAGCAGTTACGTACAGGGGACTGAAGCTTTCTTT.

This clone was seen a few times. The rearrangement uses TRBV25-1 and TRBJ2-5, with a possible D match to TRBD2 (6 bases). Trimming stripped 0 bases from V and 5 bases from J, with 16 bases between. Germline-derived CDR1 and CDR2 are MGHDK and SYGVNS. The CDR3 runs 16 residues. DNA for the CDR3: TGTGCCAGCAGTGAATATGGGGGGACGGTGGGGGAGACCCAGTACTTC. Translating gives CASSEYGGTVGETQYF.

The chain employs TRBV29-1 and TRBJ1-2; D might be TRBD1 (6 bases). The V and J ends lost 7 bases and 2 bases respectively, with 17 bases between them. Germline V lookup: CDR1 SQVTM, CDR2 ANQGSEA. This CDR3 comprises 14 residues. The CDR3 nucleotides read TGCAGCGCCGACTGGGGGGGCCTGAACTATGGCTACACCTTC. Translated, it gives CSADWGGLNYGYTF.

Here the CDR3 reads CASRGQGYEKLFF. CDR3 coding DNA: TGTGCCAGCAGGGGACAGGGGTATGAAAAACTGTTTTTT. This chain joins TRBV2 and TRBJ1-4; 10 nucleotides agree with TRBD1. The CDR3 extends over 13 amino acids. CDR1 and CDR2 from the germline V gene are SNHLY and FYNNEI. V shed 6 bases, J shed 6 bases, and the junction held 1 base outside the gene matches.

The rearrangement links TRBV29-1 to TRBJ1-4, with D perhaps matching TRBD1 (6 bases). The ends were cut back, 4 bases at V and 8 bases at J, with 14 bases in the middle. Germline V gives CDR1 SQVTM, CDR2 ANQGSEA. The CDR3 is made up of 13 amino acids. CDR3 in amino acids: CSVAFGDREKLFF. The CDR3 coding sequence is TGCAGCGTTGCTTTTGGTGACAGGGAAAAACTGTTTTTT. The complete variable domain, with remaining parts taken from reference TRBV29-1 and TRBJ1-4, reads SAVISQKPSRDICQRGTSLTIQCQVDSQVTMMFWYRQQPGQSLTLIATANQGSEATYESGFVIDKFPISRPNLTFSTLTVSNMSPEDSSIYLCSVAFGDREKLFFGSGTQLSVL.

The chain uses TRBV29-1 and TRBJ2-7, with TRBD1 identical over 10 bases. This CDR3 has 14 residues. CDR1 and CDR2 from the germline V gene are SQVTM and ANQGSEA. V shed 6 bases, J shed 2 bases, and the junction held 7 bases outside the gene matches. For the CDR3, the DNA is TGCAGCGTCGGGACAGGGGCAGGGACCTACGAGCAGTACTTC. Protein product: CSVGTGAGTYEQYF.

This clone was seen more than once but under ten times. This chain uses TRBV6-1 with TRBJ1-6; no firm D call. CDR3 length equals 13 residues. Germline V gene data show CDR1 as MNHNS and CDR2 as SASEGT. Trimming shortened V by 1 base and J by 10 bases, and 8 bases separated the two germline ends. The CDR3: CASSEGEESPLHF. The CDR3 DNA is TGTGCCAGCAGTGAAGGAGAGGAGTCACCCCTCCACTTT.

The chain carries TRBV2 and TRBJ1-5; D remains unclear. This CDR3 comprises 14 residues. V was cut by 1 base and J by 9 bases, with 13 bases left in between. CDR1 SNHLY and CDR2 FYNNEI come from the germline V gene. The CDR3 sequence: CASSEDAIRGPQHF. The CDR3 nucleotides read TGTGCCAGCAGTGAAGATGCCATCCGCGGGCCCCAGCATTTT. The full variable domain, completed using reference TRBV2 and TRBJ1-5, is EPEVTQTPSHQVTQMGQEVILRCVPISNHLYFYWYRQILGQKVEFLVSFYNNEISEKSEIFDDQFSVERPDGSNFTLKIRSTKLEDSAMYFCASSEDAIRGPQHFGDGTRLSIL.